This T cell receptor beta chain was recorded in a study of T cell responses to AZD1222 COVID-19 vaccine. Points from the study as a whole: Repertoires in all cases were sampled only once the peak T cell response had passed. Seropositive at baseline were only a handful of AZD1222 recipients.

Profiling relied on immunoSEQ multiplex PCR, and the TCRdb table lists in-frame clones only, not all of them. The repertoire holds around 80,000 clones, with approximately 85% as singletons. About this clone itself: Its matching antigen is unknown.

Per the germline V gene, CDR1 is MGHRA and CDR2 is YSYEKL. The CDR3 length is 16 residues. V dropped 2 bases and J dropped 5 bases, with 15 bases sitting between them. Doses given second, at about 4 or about 12 weeks, were pooled. The receptor comes from an adult who received the AZD1222 COVID-19 vaccine. This specimen was peripheral blood, taken 28 days after the second AZD1222 dose. This sequence joins TRBV4-1 and TRBJ1-4; no reliable D call. CDR3: CASSQNLGRVNEKLFF. DNA of the CDR3: TGCGCCAGCAGCCAAAATCTCGGGAGGGTAAATGAAAAACTGTTTTTT.